This is a list of T cell receptor beta chains from one sample in a study of blood T cell repertoires in COVID-19. Method: immunoSEQ multiplex PCR; TCRdb's copy keeps in-frame clones and lacks some. The repertoire holds some 70,000 clones, with around 84% as singletons. The specimen sequenced was peripheral blood. The source is a man aged 50 or older with active COVID-19. The conserved cysteine and the conserved F or W are not part of the CDR3 here. Each record gives: clone size, J gene, V gene, CDR3 protein. Size values are once, few and many counts, or a class for expanded clones, and some rows have none.

clone size: -; J gene: TRBJ2-1; V gene: TRBV19; CDR3 protein: ASSGLAGVGEQF
clone size: -; J gene: TRBJ2-2; V gene: TRBV7-8; CDR3 protein: ASSSAGGTNTGELF
clone size: -; J gene: TRBJ2-1; V gene: TRBV7-3; CDR3 protein: ASSLSQDNEQF
clone size: -; J gene: TRBJ1-2; V gene: TRBV3-1/TRBV3-2; CDR3 protein: ASSQGADYGYT
clone size: -; J gene: TRBJ1-6; V gene: TRBV7-9; CDR3 protein: ASSLGEGMHSPLH
clone size: -; J gene: TRBJ2-1; V gene: TRBV4-2; CDR3 protein: ASSQVGTSGPYNEQF
clone size: -; J gene: TRBJ1-2; V gene: TRBV24-1; CDR3 protein: ATSDSVGGYT
clone size: once; J gene: TRBJ1-2; V gene: TRBV11-2; CDR3 protein: ASNFGRLPVGYT
clone size: -; J gene: TRBJ2-5; V gene: TRBV5-4; CDR3 protein: ASSLGGLAGVGETQY
clone size: -; J gene: TRBJ1-6; V gene: TRBV7-2; CDR3 protein: ASSSGRHSNSPLH
clone size: -; J gene: TRBJ1-2; V gene: TRBV3-1/TRBV3-2; CDR3 protein: ASSQADRGPYGYT
clone size: -; J gene: TRBJ2-1; V gene: TRBV27; CDR3 protein: AVGTGNEQF
clone size: -; J gene: TRBJ2-5; V gene: TRBV5-4; CDR3 protein: ASSPNTGVETQY
clone size: -; J gene: TRBJ2-6; V gene: TRBV6-1; CDR3 protein: ASSEGTGHSGANVLT
clone size: -; J gene: TRBJ1-2; V gene: TRBV2; CDR3 protein: ASRDTPNYGYT
clone size: -; J gene: TRBJ2-1; V gene: TRBV10-1; CDR3 protein: ASSTGLAGGPNEQF
clone size: once; J gene: TRBJ2-2; V gene: TRBV7-9; CDR3 protein: ASSLTGGIAGELF
clone size: -; J gene: TRBJ1-1; V gene: TRBV7-9; CDR3 protein: ASSRRQREAF
clone size: -; J gene: TRBJ2-4; V gene: TRBV19; CDR3 protein: ASSKTSGRPQNIQY
clone size: -; J gene: TRBJ2-1; V gene: TRBV19; CDR3 protein: ASSPWGGNEQF
clone size: -; J gene: TRBJ1-6; V gene: TRBV18; CDR3 protein: ASSPGGRSNNSPLH
clone size: few; J gene: TRBJ1-3; V gene: TRBV4-1; CDR3 protein: ASSQLGTTLFRNTIY